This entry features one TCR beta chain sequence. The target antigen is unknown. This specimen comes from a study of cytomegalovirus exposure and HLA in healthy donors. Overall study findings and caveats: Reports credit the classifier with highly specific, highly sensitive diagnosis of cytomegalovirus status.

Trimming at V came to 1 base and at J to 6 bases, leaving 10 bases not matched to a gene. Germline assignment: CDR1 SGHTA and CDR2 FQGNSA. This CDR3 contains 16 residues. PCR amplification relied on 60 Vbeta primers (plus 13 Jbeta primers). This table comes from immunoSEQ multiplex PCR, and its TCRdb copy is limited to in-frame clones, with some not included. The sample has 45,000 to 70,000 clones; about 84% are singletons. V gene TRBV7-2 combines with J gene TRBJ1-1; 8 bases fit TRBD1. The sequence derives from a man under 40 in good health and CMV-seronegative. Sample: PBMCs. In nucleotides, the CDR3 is TGTGCCAGCAGCTTAGTGGGGCAGGGGGCGAAGGCTGAAGCTTTCTTT. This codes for CASSLVGQGAKAEAFF.